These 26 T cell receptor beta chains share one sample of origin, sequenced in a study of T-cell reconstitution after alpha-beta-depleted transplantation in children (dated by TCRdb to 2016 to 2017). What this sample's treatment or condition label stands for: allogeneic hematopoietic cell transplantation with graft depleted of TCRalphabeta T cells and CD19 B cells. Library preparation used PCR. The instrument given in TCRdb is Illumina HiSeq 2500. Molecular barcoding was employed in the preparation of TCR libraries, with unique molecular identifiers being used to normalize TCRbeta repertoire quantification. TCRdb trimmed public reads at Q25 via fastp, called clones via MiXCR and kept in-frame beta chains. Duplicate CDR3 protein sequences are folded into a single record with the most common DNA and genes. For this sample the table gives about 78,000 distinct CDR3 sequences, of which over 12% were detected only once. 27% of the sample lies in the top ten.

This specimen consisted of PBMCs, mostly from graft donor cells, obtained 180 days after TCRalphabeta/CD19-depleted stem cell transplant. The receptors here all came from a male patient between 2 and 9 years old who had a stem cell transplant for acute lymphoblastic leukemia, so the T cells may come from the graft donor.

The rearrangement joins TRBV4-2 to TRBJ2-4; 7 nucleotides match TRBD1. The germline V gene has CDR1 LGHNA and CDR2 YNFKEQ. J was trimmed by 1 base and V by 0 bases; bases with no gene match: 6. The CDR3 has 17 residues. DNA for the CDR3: TGTGCCAGCAGCCAAGATCTTGACAGGGATGCCAAAAACATTCAGTACTTC. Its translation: CASSQDLDRDAKNIQYF.

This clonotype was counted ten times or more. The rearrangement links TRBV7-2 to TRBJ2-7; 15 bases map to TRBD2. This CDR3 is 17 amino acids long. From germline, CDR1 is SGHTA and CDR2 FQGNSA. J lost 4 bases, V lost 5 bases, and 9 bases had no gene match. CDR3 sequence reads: CASSQGLAGGPEYEQYF. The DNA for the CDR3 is TGTGCCAGCAGCCAAGGACTAGCGGGAGGGCCGGAATACGAGCAGTACTTC.

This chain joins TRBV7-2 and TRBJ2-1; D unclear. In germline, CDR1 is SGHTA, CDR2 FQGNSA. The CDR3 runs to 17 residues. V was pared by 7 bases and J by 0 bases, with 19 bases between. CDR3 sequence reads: CASTIVASGFSYNEQFF. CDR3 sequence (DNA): TGTGCCAGCACCATAGTGGCTTCCGGATTCTCCTACAATGAGCAGTTCTTC.

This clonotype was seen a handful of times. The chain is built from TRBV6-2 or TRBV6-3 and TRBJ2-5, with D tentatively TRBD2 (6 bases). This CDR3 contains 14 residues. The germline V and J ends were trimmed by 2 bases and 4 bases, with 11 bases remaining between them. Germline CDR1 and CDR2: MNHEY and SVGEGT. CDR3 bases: TGTGCCAGCAGTTACCGCGGGAAGAGAGAGACCCAGTACTTC. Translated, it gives CASSYRGKRETQYF.

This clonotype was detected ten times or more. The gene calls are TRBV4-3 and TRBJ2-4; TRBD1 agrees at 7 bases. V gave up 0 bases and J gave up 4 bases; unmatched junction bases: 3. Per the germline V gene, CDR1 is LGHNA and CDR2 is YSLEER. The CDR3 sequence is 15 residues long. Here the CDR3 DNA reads TGCGCCAGCAGCCAAGATAAACAGGGGAAAAACATTCAGTACTTC. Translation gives CASSQDKQGKNIQYF.

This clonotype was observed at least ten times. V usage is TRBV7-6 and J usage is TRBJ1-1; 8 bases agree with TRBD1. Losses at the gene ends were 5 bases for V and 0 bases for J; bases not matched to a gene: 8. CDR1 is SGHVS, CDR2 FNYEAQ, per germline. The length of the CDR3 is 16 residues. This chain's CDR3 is CASSLPAGGMNTEAFF. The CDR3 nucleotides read TGTGCCAGCAGCCTCCCGGCAGGGGGCATGAACACTGAAGCTTTCTTT.

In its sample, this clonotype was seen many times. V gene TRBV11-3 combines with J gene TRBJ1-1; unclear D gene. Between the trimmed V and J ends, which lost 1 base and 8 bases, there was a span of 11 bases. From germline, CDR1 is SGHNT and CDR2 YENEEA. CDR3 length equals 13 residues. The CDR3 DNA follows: TGTGCCAGCAGCTTAGCGGTGGGCCAGGAAGCTTTCTTT. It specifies CASSLAVGQEAFF.

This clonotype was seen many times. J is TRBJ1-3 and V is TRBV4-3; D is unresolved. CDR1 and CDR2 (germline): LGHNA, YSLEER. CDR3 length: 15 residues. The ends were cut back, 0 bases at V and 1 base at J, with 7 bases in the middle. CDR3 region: CASSQEGGSGNTIYF. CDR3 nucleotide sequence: TGCGCCAGCAGCCAAGAGGGAGGTTCTGGAAACACCATATATTTT.

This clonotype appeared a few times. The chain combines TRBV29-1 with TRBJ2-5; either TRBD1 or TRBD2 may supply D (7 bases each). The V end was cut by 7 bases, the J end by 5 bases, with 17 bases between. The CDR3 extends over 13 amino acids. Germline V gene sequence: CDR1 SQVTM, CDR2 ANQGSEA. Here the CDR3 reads CSASGGAKETQYF. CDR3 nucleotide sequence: TGCAGCGCTTCAGGGGGGGCCAAGGAGACCCAGTACTTC.

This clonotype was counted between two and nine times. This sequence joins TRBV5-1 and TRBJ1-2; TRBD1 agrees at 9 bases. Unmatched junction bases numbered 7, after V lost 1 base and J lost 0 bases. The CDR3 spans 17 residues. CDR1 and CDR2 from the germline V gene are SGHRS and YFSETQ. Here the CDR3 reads CASSLPLQGAANYGYTF. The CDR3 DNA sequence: TGCGCCAGCAGCTTGCCCCTACAGGGGGCTGCTAACTATGGCTACACCTTC.

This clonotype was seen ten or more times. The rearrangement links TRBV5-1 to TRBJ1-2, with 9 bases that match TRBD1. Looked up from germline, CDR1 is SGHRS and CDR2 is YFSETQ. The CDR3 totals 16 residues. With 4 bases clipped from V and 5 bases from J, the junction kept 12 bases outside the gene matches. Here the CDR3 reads CASSPMKDRGPYGYTF. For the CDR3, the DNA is TGCGCCAGCAGCCCGATGAAGGACAGGGGACCTTATGGCTACACCTTC.

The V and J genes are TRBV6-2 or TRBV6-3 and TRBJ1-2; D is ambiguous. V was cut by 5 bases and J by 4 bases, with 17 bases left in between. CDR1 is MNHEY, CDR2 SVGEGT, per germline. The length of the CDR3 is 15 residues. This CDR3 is CASSPIRASSYGYTF. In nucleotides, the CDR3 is TGTGCCAGCAGTCCCATTCGGGCCTCGTCCTATGGCTACACCTTC.

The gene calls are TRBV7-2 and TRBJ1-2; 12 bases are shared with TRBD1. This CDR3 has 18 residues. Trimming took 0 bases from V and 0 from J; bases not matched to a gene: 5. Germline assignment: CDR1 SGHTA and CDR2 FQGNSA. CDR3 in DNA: TGTGCCAGCAGCTTAGCAAGGGGACAGGGGGCTTCTAACTATGGCTACACCTTC. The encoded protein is CASSLARGQGASNYGYTF.

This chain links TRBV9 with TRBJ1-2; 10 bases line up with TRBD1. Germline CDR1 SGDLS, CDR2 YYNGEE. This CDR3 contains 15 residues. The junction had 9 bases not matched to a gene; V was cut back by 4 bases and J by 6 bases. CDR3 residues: CASSLAGTGVDGYTF. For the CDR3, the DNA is TGTGCCAGCAGCCTCGCCGGGACAGGGGTCGATGGCTACACCTTC.

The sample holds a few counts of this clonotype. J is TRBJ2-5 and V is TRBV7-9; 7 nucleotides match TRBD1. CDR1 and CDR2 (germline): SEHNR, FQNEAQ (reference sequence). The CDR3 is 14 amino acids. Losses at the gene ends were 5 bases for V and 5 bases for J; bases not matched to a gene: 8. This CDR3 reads CASSHLQGRETQYF. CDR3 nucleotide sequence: TGTGCCAGCAGCCACCTACAGGGGCGGGAGACCCAGTACTTC. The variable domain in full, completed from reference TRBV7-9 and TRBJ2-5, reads DTGVSQNPRHKITKRGQNVTFRCDPISEHNRLYWYRQTLGQGPEFLTYFQNEAQLEKSRLLSDRFSAERPKGSFSTLEIQRTEQGDSAMYLCASSHLQGRETQYFGPGTRLLVL.

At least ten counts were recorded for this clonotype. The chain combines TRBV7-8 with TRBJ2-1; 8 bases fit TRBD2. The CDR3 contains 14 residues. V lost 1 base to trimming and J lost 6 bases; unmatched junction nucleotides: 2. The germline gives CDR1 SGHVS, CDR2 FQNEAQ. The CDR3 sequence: CASSLVGRGNEQFF. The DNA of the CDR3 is TGTGCCAGCAGCTTAGTCGGGAGGGGCAATGAGCAGTTCTTC. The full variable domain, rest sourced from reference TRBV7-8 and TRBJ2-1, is GAGVSQSPRYKVAKRGQDVALRCDPISGHVSLFWYQQALGQGPEFLTYFQNEAQLDKSGLPSDRFFAERPEGSVSTLKIQRTQQEDSAVYLCASSLVGRGNEQFFGPGTRLTVL.

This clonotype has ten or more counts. The CDR3 loop reads CASSLLAGGSNEQFF. The DNA for the CDR3 is TGTGCCAGCAGTTTACTAGCGGGTGGAAGTAATGAGCAGTTCTTC. V usage is TRBV28 and J usage is TRBJ2-1; TRBD2 aligns across 8 bases. Germline V lookup: CDR1 MDHEN, CDR2 SYDVKM. The CDR3 sequence is 15 residues long. Trimming took 2 bases from V and 7 from J; bases not matched to a gene: 7.

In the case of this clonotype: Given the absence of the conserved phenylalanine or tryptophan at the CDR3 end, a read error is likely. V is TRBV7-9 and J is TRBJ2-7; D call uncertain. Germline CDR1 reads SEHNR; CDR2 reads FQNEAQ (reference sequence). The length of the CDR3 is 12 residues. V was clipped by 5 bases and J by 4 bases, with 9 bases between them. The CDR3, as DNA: TGTGCCAGCAGCCCGTCGCATTACGAGCAGTACATC. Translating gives CASSPSHYEQYI.

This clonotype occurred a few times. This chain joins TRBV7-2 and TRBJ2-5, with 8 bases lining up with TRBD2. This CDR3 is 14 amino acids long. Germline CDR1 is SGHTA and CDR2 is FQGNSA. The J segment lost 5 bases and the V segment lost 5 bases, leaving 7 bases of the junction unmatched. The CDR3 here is CASSPQREYETQYF. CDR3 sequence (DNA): TGTGCCAGCAGCCCCCAGCGGGAGTATGAGACCCAGTACTTC.

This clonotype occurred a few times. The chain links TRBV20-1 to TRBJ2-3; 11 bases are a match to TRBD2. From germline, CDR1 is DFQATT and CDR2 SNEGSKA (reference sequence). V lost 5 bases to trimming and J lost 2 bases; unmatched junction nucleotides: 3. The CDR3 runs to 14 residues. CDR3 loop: CSAPLAGATDTQYF. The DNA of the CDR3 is TGCAGTGCTCCACTAGCGGGGGCCACAGATACGCAGTATTTT.

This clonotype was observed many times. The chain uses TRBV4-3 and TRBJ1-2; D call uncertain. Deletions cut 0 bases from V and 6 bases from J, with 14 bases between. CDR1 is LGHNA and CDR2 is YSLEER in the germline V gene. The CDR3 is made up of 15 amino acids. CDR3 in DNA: TGCGCCAGCAGCCAAGATTCCCCCTTCAGACATGGCTACACCTTC. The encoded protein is CASSQDSPFRHGYTF.

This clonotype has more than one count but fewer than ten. In DNA form, the CDR3 reads TGCAGTGCGATACAGGAGGTGGATCAGCCCCAGCATTTT. Its protein product is CSAIQEVDQPQHF. The rearrangement links TRBV20-1 to TRBJ1-5; the D gene is possibly TRBD1 (5 bases). The V and J ends lost 6 bases and 5 bases respectively, with 14 bases between them. Germline CDR1 DFQATT, CDR2 SNEGSKA (reference sequence). The CDR3 spans 13 residues.

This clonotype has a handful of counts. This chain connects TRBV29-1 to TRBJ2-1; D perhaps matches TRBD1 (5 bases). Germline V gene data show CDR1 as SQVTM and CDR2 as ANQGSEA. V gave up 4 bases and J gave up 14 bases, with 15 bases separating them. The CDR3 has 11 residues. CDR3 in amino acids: CSVGRQYNEFF. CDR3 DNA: TGCAGCGTTGGAAGACAGTACAATGAGTTCTTC.

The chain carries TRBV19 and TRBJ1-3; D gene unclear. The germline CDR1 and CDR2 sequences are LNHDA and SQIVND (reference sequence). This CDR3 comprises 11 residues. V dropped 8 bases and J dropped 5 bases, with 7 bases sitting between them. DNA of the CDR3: TGTGCCAGTGCTACAAGAAACACCATATATTTT. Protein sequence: CASATRNTIYF.

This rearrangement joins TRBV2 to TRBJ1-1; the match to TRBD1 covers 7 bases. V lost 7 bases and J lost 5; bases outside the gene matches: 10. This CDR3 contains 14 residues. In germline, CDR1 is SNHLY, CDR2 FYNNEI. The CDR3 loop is CASNRGRGGTEAFF. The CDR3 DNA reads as TGTGCCAGCAACAGGGGAAGGGGAGGAACTGAAGCTTTCTTT. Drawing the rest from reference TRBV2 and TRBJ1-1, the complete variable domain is EPEVTQTPSHQVTQMGQEVILRCVPISNHLYFYWYRQILGQKVEFLVSFYNNEISEKSEIFDDQFSVERPDGSNFTLKIRSTKLEDSAMYFCASNRGRGGTEAFFGQGTRLTVV.

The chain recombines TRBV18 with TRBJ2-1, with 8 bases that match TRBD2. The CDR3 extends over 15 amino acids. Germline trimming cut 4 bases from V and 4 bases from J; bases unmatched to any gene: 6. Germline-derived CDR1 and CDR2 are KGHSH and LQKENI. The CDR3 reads CASSRVAGLYNEQFF. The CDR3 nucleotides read TGTGCCAGCTCACGGGTAGCGGGACTTTACAATGAGCAGTTCTTC.